These 8 T cell receptor beta chains came from one sample sequenced in a study of T cells in Graves' hyperthyroidism and ophthalmopathy. Amplification of TCR beta CDR3 regions was performed using RNA transcripts as template. Researchers ran a first-round RT-PCR on the TCR CDR3 using the HTBI primer set. TCRdb independently ran MiXCR on the multiplex PCR reads; one entry per CDR3 protein. This table has about 530,000 distinct CDR3 sequences, approximately 17% appearing once. Sequencing input: blood. These receptors were taken from a woman between 18 and 29 years old with Graves' ophthalmopathy.

The table lists this clonotype with many counts. The DNA of the CDR3 is TGCGCCAGCAGCCAAGTAGGAAGTCCCCTATCCTACAATGAGCAGTTCTTC. Translation gives CASSQVGSPLSYNEQFF. The V gene is TRBV4-1, the J gene TRBJ2-1; D gene unclear. V gave up 1 base and J gave up 1 base, with 14 bases separating them. The CDR3 is 17 amino acids. Per the germline V gene, CDR1 is MGHRA and CDR2 is YSYEKL.

This clonotype appeared a few times. V and J are TRBV20-1 and TRBJ2-5, with D possibly TRBD2 on 6 matching bases. CDR3 length equals 14 residues. CDR1 and CDR2 from the germline V gene are DFQATT and SNEGSKA (reference sequence). Trimming removed 0 bases at V and 3 bases at J, with 11 bases between. CDR3 sequence (DNA): TGCAGTGCTAGAGAGTCTCGGGGGAAAGAGACCCAGTACTTC. Translation gives CSARESRGKETQYF.

In this sample, this clonotype turned up many times. The chain carries TRBV28 and TRBJ1-1, with a tentative D call TRBD1 (5 bases). The CDR3 contains 12 residues. Germline lookup yields CDR1 MDHEN and CDR2 SYDVKM. The V and J ends lost 2 bases and 10 bases respectively, with 11 bases between them. CDR3 bases: TGTGCCAGCAGTTTAGTCCGGGGCCTAGCTTTCTTT. Translating gives CASSLVRGLAFF.

In its sample, this clonotype was seen many times. The genes are TRBV6-1 and TRBJ2-7, with 7 bases lining up with TRBD1. J gave up 4 bases and V 4 bases, and 4 bases lay outside the gene matches. The germline gives CDR1 MNHNS, CDR2 SASEGT. This CDR3 is 13 amino acids long. The CDR3 DNA sequence: TGTGCCAGCAGTGGGGACAGCACATACGAGCAGTACTTC. Protein: CASSGDSTYEQYF.

This clonotype showed up just a few times. The V and J genes are TRBV7-2 and TRBJ1-4, with 10 bases identical to TRBD1. Germline V gene data show CDR1 as SGHTA and CDR2 as FQGNSA. The CDR3 totals 19 residues. With 2 bases clipped from V and 6 bases from J, the junction kept 15 bases outside the gene matches. The CDR3 DNA sequence: TGTGCCAGCAGCTTATTCTACTGGGGACAGGGGTCGCACCATGAAAAACTGTTTTTT. Residues: CASSLFYWGQGSHHEKLFF.

This clonotype came up many times. The V call is TRBV20-1, the J call TRBJ2-1; 8 positions agree with TRBD2. The ends lost 2 bases at V and 0 bases at J; junction bases unmatched: 6. The V gene's germline CDR1 is DFQATT and CDR2 SNEGSKA (reference sequence). The CDR3 runs to 16 residues. Written as DNA, the CDR3 is TGCAGTGCTAGAACTCCCGGGACTAGCTCCTACAATGAGCAGTTCTTC. This codes for CSARTPGTSSYNEQFF.

In its sample, this clonotype was seen many times. The J gene is TRBJ2-1, the V gene TRBV11-1; 10 positions match TRBD2. V lost 5 bases, J lost 0 bases, and 1 base stayed unmatched. CDR3 length: 15 residues. Germline lookup yields CDR1 SGHAT and CDR2 FQDESV (reference sequence). The CDR3 nucleotides read TGTGCCAGCAGCGCTAGCGGGGGCTCCTACAATGAGCAGTTCTTC. Its translation is CASSASGGSYNEQFF.

This clonotype was detected ten times or more. The rearrangement links TRBV5-1 to TRBJ1-5; 7 bases are shared with TRBD1. V lost 4 bases and J lost 0; bases outside the gene matches: 4. CDR3 length equals 15 residues. The germline gives CDR1 SGHRS, CDR2 YFSETQ. The DNA of the CDR3 is TGCGCCAGCAGCCCGGGACAGCATAGCAATCAGCCCCAGCATTTT. Residues: CASSPGQHSNQPQHF. Complete variable domain (other parts from reference TRBV5-1 and TRBJ1-5): KAGVTQTPRYLIKTRGQQVTLSCSPISGHRSVSWYQQTPGQGLQFLFEYFSETQRNKGNFPGRFSGRQFSNSRSEMNVSTLELGDSALYLCASSPGQHSNQPQHFGDGTRLSIL.